This T cell receptor beta chain was found in a study of blood T cells in healthy people across ages. With a J-beta primer mix and a sample-barcoded 5' primer, a second PCR ran about 7 to 12 cycles. From the 5' RACE reads, TCRdb called clonotypes with MiXCR, one entry per CDR3 protein. The sample contains hundreds of thousands of distinct CDR3 sequences, more than 20% of which appear only once. This clonotype showed up many times. The CDR3 is 14 residues long. Germline CDR1 reads SGHDT; CDR2 reads YYEEEE. The ends were cut back, 0 bases at V and 3 bases at J, with 7 bases in the middle. J is TRBJ2-1 and V is TRBV5-6; D is unclear. The sequence was obtained from a man in his 70s in good health. Material: blood. CDR3 sequence reads: CASSLAAGYNEQFF. For the CDR3, the DNA is TGTGCCAGCAGCTTGGCCGCAGGCTACAATGAGCAGTTCTTC.